The clone carrying this T cell receptor (beta chain) occurred once. Enrollment of patients from Seattle took place during active infection, with longitudinal follow-up. V lost 6 bases, J lost 1 base, and 5 bases stayed unmatched. CDR3 length: 14 residues. In germline, CDR1 is SGHTA, CDR2 FQGNSA. Authors' analysis steps: The authors estimated nucleated cell counts from reference gene primer amplification. TCRdb keeps only in-frame clones here, not all; method: immunoSEQ multiplex PCR. Clone size and the V and J calls come from that table; the DNA yielded D and trimming. The sample comprises about 160,000 clones, approximately 95% of which are singletons, and 1.5% to 2.5% rests with the top ten. This sample was included in a study of blood T cell repertoires in COVID-19. Study details: The analysed material was cDNA or gDNA that came from T cells, B-cell-depleted T cells, or PBMCs.

V is TRBV7-2 and J is TRBJ1-1, with TRBD1 identical over 7 bases. The sequence was collected from an older woman with COVID-19, enrolled during active disease. The sequenced material came from peripheral blood. CDR3 protein: CASSRGQWNTEAFF. In DNA form, the CDR3 reads TGTGCCAGCAGTAGGGGACAGTGGAACACTGAAGCTTTCTTT.